This T cell receptor beta chain was profiled in a study of T cell changes during pregnancy in multiple sclerosis. Only in-frame clones appear in the TCRdb table, and some are missing; sequencing was by immunoSEQ multiplex PCR. This table has around 63,000 clones, around 90% appearing once. The germline V gene has CDR1 MNHEY and CDR2 SVGAGI. V shed 7 bases and J 4 bases; nucleotides not matched to a gene: 9. CDR3 length: 15 amino acids. The sample in question was peripheral blood, obtained in the third trimester of pregnancy. This chain links TRBV6-5 with TRBJ2-2; TRBD1 agrees at 7 bases. The receptor was derived from a female donor in good health, enrolled as a control in a pregnancy study. Written as DNA, the CDR3 is TGTGCCAGCACCGGAGTTACAGGGGCCACCGGGGAGCTGTTTTTT. Its translation is CASTGVTGATGELFF.